Shown below are 20 T cell receptor beta chains from a single sample sequenced in a study of blood T cell repertoires in COVID-19. Clones were read by immunoSEQ multiplex PCR, and TCRdb kept only the in-frame ones, dropping some. The data hold over 250,000 clones, with 75% to 95% observed a single time. Sequencing used PBMCs or T cells enriched from blood (not recorded which). Source of these receptors: a woman between 25 and 40 years old who had recovered from COVID-19.

The V call is TRBV12-5, the J call TRBJ2-2; TRBD1 matches at 10 bases. Germline assignment: CDR1 LGHNT and CDR2 FRNRAP. Losses at the gene ends were 6 bases for V and 6 bases for J; bases not matched to a gene: 13. The CDR3 is 17 residues long. The CDR3 DNA reads TGTGCTAGTGGCCCCACCCGGGACAGGGGAAACCCCGGGGAGCTGTTTTTT. Translating gives CASGPTRDRGNPGELFF.

This clone occurred once. The chain joins TRBV5-4 to TRBJ2-3; the D gene is possibly TRBD2 (5 bases). The V end lost 1 base, the J end lost 2 bases, and 8 bases lay between the germline ends. CDR1 is SGHNT, CDR2 YYREEE, per germline (reference sequence). This CDR3 is 14 amino acids long. Here the CDR3 reads CASSLLLATDTQYF. Here the CDR3 DNA reads TGTGCCAGCAGCTTGTTGCTAGCCACAGATACGCAGTATTTT.

V and J are TRBV5-4 and TRBJ2-7; the match to TRBD2 covers 11 bases. The CDR3 runs to 14 residues. V trimming: 4 bases; J trimming: 3 bases; junction bases outside the gene matches: 3. Germline V gene lookup returns CDR1 SGHNT and CDR2 YYREEE (reference sequence). CDR3 residues: CASSLGTSGYEQYF. For the CDR3, the DNA is TGTGCCAGCAGCCTGGGGACTAGCGGCTACGAGCAGTACTTC.

CDR3 residues: CASSPTSGVYNEQFF. The CDR3 region has the DNA TGTGCCAGCTCACCAACTAGCGGGGTTTACAATGAGCAGTTCTTC. The V and J genes are TRBV18 and TRBJ2-1; TRBD2 matches 10 bases. This CDR3 spans 15 amino acids. CDR1 is KGHSH and CDR2 is LQKENI in the germline V gene. The trim removed 2 bases at V and 4 bases at J, leaving 2 bases unmatched.

The chain joins TRBV6-2 or TRBV6-3 to TRBJ2-5; D is ambiguous. With 6 bases removed from V and 2 bases from J, the gap between germline ends came to 22 bases. The CDR3 contains 17 residues. Germline V CDR1 and CDR2: MNHEY, SVGEGT. Here the CDR3 reads CASSPGFTRSAQETQYF. The CDR3 DNA reads as TGTGCCAGCAGCCCCGGATTTACACGGAGCGCGCAAGAGACCCAGTACTTC.

This clone was recorded only once. The V call is TRBV18, the J call TRBJ2-1; maybe TRBD1 (5 bases). V gave up 3 bases and J gave up 10 bases, with 13 bases separating them. The CDR3 covers 13 residues. The germline V gene encodes CDR1 KGHSH and CDR2 LQKENI. The CDR3: CASSPAAWGEQFF. The CDR3 coding sequence is TGTGCCAGCTCACCGGCCGCCTGGGGCGAGCAGTTCTTC.

The chain uses TRBV29-1 and TRBJ1-2; possibly TRBD1 for D (5 bases). V was clipped by 6 bases and J by 7 bases, with 21 bases between them. CDR3 size: 14 residues. CDR1 and CDR2 (germline): SQVTM, ANQGSEA. The CDR3 spells CSVHTIPGRGGYTF. In DNA form, the CDR3 reads TGCAGCGTACACACCATCCCAGGGCGGGGTGGCTACACCTTC.

The chain carries TRBV19 and TRBJ1-5, with 8 positions matching TRBD1. This CDR3 is 17 amino acids long. V shed 5 bases and J 1 base; nucleotides not matched to a gene: 10. CDR1 and CDR2 (germline): LNHDA, SQIVND (reference sequence). The CDR3: CASSPGQGKGSNQPQHF. In nucleotides, the CDR3 is TGTGCCAGTAGTCCCGGACAGGGCAAGGGGAGCAATCAGCCCCAGCATTTT.

The gene calls are TRBV29-1 and TRBJ2-7; 11 bases are shared with TRBD2. The V gene end was trimmed by 2 bases and the J gene end by 6 bases; junction bases not matched to a gene: 9. Germline V gene sequence: CDR1 SQVTM, CDR2 ANQGSEA. This CDR3 is built from 15 residues. CDR3 in amino acids: CSVERPSGGRSEQYF. CDR3 bases: TGCAGCGTTGAACGGCCTAGCGGGGGGAGGTCCGAGCAGTACTTC.

The V call is TRBV19, the J call TRBJ1-2; 9 bases map to TRBD1. The CDR3 length is 15 residues. The ends lost 7 bases at V and 3 bases at J; junction bases unmatched: 9. The germline V gene has CDR1 LNHDA and CDR2 SQIVND (reference sequence). The CDR3 sequence: CASNKNRGLDYGYTF. CDR3 nucleotides: TGTGCCAGTAACAAAAACAGGGGGCTGGACTATGGCTACACCTTC.

The chain recombines TRBV12-3 or TRBV12-4 with TRBJ1-5; 7 positions match TRBD1. The ends lost 5 bases at V and 11 bases at J; junction bases unmatched: 3. The CDR3 loop spans 11 amino acids. The CDR3 coding sequence is TGTGCCAGCAGTCTCGGACAGGCCCAGCATTTT. Encoded protein: CASSLGQAQHF.

This clone was recorded once. The chain couples TRBV7-9 to TRBJ2-7, with a possible D match to TRBD2 (6 bases). CDR3 length: 15 amino acids. The germline V gene has CDR1 SEHNR and CDR2 FQNEAQ (reference sequence). Trimming shortened V by 5 bases and J by 7 bases, and 21 bases separated the two germline ends. The CDR3 loop is CASSRGGPYVGEQYF. The DNA of the CDR3 is TGTGCCAGCAGCCGCGGAGGGCCCTATGTGGGGGAGCAGTACTTC. The full variable domain, in which reference TRBV7-9 and TRBJ2-7 provide the parts outside the CDR3, is DTGVSQNPRHKITKRGQNVTFRCDPISEHNRLYWYRQTLGQGPEFLTYFQNEAQLEKSRLLSDRFSAERPKGSFSTLEIQRTEQGDSAMYLCASSRGGPYVGEQYFGPGTRLTVT.

The gene calls are TRBV30 and TRBJ2-5; D is possibly TRBD2 (5 bases). The V end was cut by 4 bases, the J end by 2 bases, with 17 bases between. The germline CDR1 and CDR2 sequences are GTSNPN and SVGIG (reference sequence). The CDR3 has 15 residues. In nucleotides, the CDR3 is TGTGCCTGGAAACCGGGGTTGGCAGCGCAAGAGACCCAGTACTTC. Protein: CAWKPGLAAQETQYF.

CDR3 in amino acids: CASSSPGGPTYEQYF. The CDR3 nucleotides read TGTGCCAGCAGTTCTCCGGGGGGCCCTACCTACGAGCAGTACTTC. V is TRBV28 and J is TRBJ2-7; possibly TRBD2 for D (7 bases). Trimming shortened V by 4 bases and J by 2 bases, and 15 bases separated the two germline ends. From germline, CDR1 is MDHEN and CDR2 SYDVKM. There are 15 residues in the CDR3. Complete variable domain (other parts from reference TRBV28 and TRBJ2-7): DVKVTQSSRYLVKRTGEKVFLECVQDMDHENMFWYRQDPGLGLRLIYFSYDVKMKEKGDIPEGYSVSREKKERFSLILESASTNQTSMYLCASSSPGGPTYEQYFGPGTRLTVT.

The V call is TRBV5-1, the J call TRBJ2-7; 15 bases are a match to TRBD2. The V gene's germline CDR1 is SGHRS and CDR2 YFSETQ. This CDR3 is built from 15 residues. With 6 bases clipped from V and 7 bases from J, the junction kept 8 bases outside the gene matches. Here the CDR3 DNA reads TGCGCCAGCAACGGACTAGCGGGAGGGGTCGGGGAGCAGTACTTC. It encodes CASNGLAGGVGEQYF.

The chain couples TRBV10-3 to TRBJ2-1; 7 nucleotides agree with TRBD1. Germline V gives CDR1 ENHRY, CDR2 SYGVKD. The CDR3 is made up of 13 amino acids. J lost 6 bases, V lost 7 bases, and 6 bases had no gene match. The CDR3 sequence is CAIIGDSSNEQFF. CDR3 in DNA: TGTGCCATCATCGGGGACAGCAGCAATGAGCAGTTCTTC.

This clone was seen more than once but under ten times. The chain uses TRBV6-5 and TRBJ1-4; 7 positions agree with TRBD1. The CDR3 runs to 14 residues. Germline CDR1 MNHEY, CDR2 SVGAGI. V shed 6 bases and J 4 bases; nucleotides not matched to a gene: 5. The CDR3 is CASSPTGYNEKLFF. The CDR3, as DNA: TGTGCCAGCAGCCCGACAGGGTATAATGAAAAACTGTTTTTT.

This clone was seen a handful of times. V and J are TRBV4-1 and TRBJ2-7; maybe TRBD1 (6 bases). The germline CDR1 and CDR2 sequences are MGHRA and YSYEKL. Trimming pared 4 bases from V and 0 bases from J, leaving 13 bases between. The CDR3 sequence is 15 residues long. This chain's CDR3 is CASSPDQGSSYEQYF. In DNA form, the CDR3 reads TGCGCCAGCAGCCCGGATCAGGGGAGCTCCTACGAGCAGTACTTC.

The chain couples TRBV5-5 to TRBJ2-5, with D possibly TRBD2 on 5 matching bases. Germline loops: CDR1 SGHKS, CDR2 YYEKEE (reference sequence). The V end lost 3 bases, the J end lost 5 bases, and 14 bases lay between the germline ends. The CDR3 covers 14 residues. The DNA of the CDR3 is TGTGCCAGCAGCTGGACGACCGGGATTGAGACCCAGTACTTC. Translated, it gives CASSWTTGIETQYF.

CDR3 nucleotide sequence: TGCAGCGCTGGGACAGGGGAGTTTTTAGGTGAAAAACTGTTTTTT. Residues: CSAGTGEFLGEKLFF. The chain joins TRBV29-1 to TRBJ1-4, with 10 bases matching TRBD1. Unmatched junction bases numbered 12, after V lost 7 bases and J lost 7 bases. Germline CDR1 reads SQVTM; CDR2 reads ANQGSEA. The CDR3 totals 15 residues.